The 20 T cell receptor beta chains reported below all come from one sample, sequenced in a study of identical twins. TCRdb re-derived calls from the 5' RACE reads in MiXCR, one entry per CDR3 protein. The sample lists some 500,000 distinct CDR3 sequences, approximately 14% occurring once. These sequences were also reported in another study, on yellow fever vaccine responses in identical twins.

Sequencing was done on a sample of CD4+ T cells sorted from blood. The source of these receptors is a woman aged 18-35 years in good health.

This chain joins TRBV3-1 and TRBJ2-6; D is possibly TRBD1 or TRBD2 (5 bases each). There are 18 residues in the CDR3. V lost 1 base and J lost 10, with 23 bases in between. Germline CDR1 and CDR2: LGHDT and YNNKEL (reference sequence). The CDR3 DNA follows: TGTGCCAGCAGCCAAGTTGGGGCAGGAGGTTTGCCGTCTAACGTCCTGACTTTC. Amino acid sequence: CASSQVGAGGLPSNVLTF. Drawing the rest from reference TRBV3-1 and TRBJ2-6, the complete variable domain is DTAVSQTPKYLVTQMGNDKSIKCEQNLGHDTMYWYKQDSKKFLKIMFSYNNKELIINETVPNRFSPKSPDKAHLNLHINSLELGDSAVYFCASSQVGAGGLPSNVLTFGAGSRLTVL.

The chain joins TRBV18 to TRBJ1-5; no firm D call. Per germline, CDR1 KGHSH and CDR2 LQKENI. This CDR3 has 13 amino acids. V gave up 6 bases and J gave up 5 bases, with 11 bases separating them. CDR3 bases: TGTGCCAGCTCGAATCAACGCGATCAGCCCCAGCATTTT. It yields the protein CASSNQRDQPQHF.

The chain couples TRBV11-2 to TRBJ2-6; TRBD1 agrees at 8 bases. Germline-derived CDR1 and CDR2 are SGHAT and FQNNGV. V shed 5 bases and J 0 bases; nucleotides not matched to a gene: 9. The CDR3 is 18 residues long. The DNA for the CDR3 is TGTGCCAGCAGCCTAGGAGACAGGGGAGGCTCTGGGGCCAACGTCCTGACTTTC. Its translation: CASSLGDRGGSGANVLTF.

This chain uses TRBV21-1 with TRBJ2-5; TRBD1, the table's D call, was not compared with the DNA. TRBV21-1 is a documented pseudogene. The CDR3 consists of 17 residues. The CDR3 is CASSKDWAAAGKETQYF. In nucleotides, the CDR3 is TGTGCCAGCAGCAAAGATTGGGCGGCGGCGGGGAAAGAGACCCAGTACTTC.

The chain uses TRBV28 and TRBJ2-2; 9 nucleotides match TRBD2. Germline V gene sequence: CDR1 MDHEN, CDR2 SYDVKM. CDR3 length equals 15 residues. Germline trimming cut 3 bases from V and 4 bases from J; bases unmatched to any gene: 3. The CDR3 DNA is TGTGCCAGCAGTTTTAGCGGGGGCTCCACCGGGGAGCTGTTTTTT. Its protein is CASSFSGGSTGELFF.

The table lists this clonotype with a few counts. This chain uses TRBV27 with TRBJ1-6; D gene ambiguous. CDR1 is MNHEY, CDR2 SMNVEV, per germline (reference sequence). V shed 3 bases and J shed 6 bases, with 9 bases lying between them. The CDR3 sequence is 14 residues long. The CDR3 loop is CASSFRQFNSPLHF. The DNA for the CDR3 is TGTGCCAGCAGTTTTCGCCAGTTTAATTCACCCCTCCACTTT.

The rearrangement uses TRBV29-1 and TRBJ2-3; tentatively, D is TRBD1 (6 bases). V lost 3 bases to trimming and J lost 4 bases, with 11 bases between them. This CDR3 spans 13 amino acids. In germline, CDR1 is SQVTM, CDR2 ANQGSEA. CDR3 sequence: CSVDPQGSDTQYF. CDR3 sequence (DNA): TGCAGCGTTGACCCACAGGGTTCAGATACGCAGTATTTT.

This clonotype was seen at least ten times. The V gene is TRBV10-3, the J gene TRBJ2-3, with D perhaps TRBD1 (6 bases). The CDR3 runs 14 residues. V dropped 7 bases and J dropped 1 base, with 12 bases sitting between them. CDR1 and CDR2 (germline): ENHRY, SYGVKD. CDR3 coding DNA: TGTGCCATCAATCCCACAGGGCGCACAGATACGCAGTATTTT. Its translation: CAINPTGRTDTQYF.

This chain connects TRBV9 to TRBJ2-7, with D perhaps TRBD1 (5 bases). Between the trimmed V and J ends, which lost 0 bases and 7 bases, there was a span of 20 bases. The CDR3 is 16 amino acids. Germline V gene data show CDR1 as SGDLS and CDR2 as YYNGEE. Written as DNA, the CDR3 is TGTGCCAGCAGCGTAGAAGCTGGGGCGGATTTCTTGGAGCAGTACTTC. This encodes CASSVEAGADFLEQYF.

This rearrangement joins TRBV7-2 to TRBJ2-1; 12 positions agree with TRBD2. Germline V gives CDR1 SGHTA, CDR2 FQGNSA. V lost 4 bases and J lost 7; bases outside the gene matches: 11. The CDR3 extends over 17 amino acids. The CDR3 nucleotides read TGTGCCAGCAGCTCGAACCCAGCTAGCGGGAGGGGAAATGAGCAGTTCTTC. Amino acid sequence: CASSSNPASGRGNEQFF.

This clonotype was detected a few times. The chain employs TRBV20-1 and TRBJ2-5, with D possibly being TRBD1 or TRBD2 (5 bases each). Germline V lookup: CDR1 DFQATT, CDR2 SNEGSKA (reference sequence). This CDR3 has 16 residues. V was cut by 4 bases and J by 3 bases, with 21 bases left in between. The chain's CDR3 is CSATPMVRGRKETQYF. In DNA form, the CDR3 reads TGCAGTGCTACTCCAATGGTGAGGGGCAGAAAAGAGACCCAGTACTTC.

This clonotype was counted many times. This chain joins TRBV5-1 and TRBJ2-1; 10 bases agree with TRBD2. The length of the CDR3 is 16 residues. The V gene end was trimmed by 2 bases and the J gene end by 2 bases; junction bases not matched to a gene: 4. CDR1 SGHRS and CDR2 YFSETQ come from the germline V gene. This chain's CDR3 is CASSFTSGTAYNEQFF. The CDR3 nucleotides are TGCGCCAGCAGCTTTACTAGCGGGACAGCCTACAATGAGCAGTTCTTC.

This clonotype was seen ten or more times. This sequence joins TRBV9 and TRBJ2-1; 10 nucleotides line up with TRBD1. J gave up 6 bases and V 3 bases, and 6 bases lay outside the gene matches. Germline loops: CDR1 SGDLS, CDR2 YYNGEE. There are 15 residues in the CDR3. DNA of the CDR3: TGTGCCAGCAGCGCCGGGACAGGGGACCTCAATGAGCAGTTCTTC. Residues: CASSAGTGDLNEQFF.

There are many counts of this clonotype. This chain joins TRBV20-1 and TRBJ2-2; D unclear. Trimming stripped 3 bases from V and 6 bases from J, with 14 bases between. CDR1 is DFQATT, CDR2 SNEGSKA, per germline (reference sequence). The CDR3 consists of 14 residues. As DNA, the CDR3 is TGCAGTGCTAGCCCTATGAAGGCGTCCGGGGAGCTGTTTTTT. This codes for CSASPMKASGELFF.

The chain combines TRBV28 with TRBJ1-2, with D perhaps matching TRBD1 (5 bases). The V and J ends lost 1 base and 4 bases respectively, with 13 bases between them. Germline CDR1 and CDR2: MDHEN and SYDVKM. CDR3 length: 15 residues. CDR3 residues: CASSLSAGLAYGYTF. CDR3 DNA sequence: TGTGCCAGCAGTTTATCGGCAGGGCTAGCCTATGGCTACACCTTC.

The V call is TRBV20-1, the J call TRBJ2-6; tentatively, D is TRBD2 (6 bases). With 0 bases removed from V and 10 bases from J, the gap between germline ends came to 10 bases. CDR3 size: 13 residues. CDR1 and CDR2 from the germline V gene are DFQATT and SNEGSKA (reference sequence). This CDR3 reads CSARDGRGNVLTF. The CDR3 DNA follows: TGCAGTGCTAGAGATGGGCGGGGAAACGTCCTGACTTTC.

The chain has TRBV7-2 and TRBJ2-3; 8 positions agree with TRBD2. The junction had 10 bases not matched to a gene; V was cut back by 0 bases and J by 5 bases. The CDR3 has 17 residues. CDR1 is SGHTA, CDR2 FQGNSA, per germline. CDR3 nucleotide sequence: TGTGCCAGCAGCTTAGCGTCTTCAGGGCTAGCGGGAGATACGCAGTATTTT. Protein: CASSLASSGLAGDTQYF.

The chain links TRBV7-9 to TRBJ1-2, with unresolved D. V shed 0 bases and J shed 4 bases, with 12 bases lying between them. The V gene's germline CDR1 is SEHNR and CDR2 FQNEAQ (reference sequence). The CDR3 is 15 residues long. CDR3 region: CASSLASGGRYGYTF. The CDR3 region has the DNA TGTGCCAGCAGCTTAGCGTCAGGAGGACGCTATGGCTACACCTTC.

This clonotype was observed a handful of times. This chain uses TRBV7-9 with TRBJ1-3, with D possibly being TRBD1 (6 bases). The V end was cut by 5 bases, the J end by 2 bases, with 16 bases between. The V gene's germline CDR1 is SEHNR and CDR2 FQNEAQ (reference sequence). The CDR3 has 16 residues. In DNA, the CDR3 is TGTGCCAGCAGCCGCCCACAGGGACCTACTGGAAACACCATATATTTT. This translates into CASSRPQGPTGNTIYF.

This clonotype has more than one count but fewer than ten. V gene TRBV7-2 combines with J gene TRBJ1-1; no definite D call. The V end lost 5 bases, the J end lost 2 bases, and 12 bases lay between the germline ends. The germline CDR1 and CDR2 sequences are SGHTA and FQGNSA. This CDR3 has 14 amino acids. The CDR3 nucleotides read TGTGCCAGCAGCCTAAAAGGGATTAACACTGAAGCTTTCTTT. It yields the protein CASSLKGINTEAFF.